This TCR beta chain derives from a study of T-cell reconstitution after alpha-beta-depleted transplantation in children. This clonotype has a handful of counts. As yet, its antigen is unknown. Unique molecular identifiers were incorporated when the TCRbeta library was constructed. TCRdb itself ran the PCR reads through MiXCR, one entry per CDR3 protein. The profile shows 90,000 to 100,000 distinct CDR3 sequences, about 22% of them singletons. Study-wide results and limits: At the one-year point after transplant, T-cell counts and TCRbeta diversity were found to come mostly from T cells that had been newly produced.

This CDR3 has 11 amino acids. Per germline, CDR1 SGHRS and CDR2 YFSETQ. V was cut by 5 bases and J by 3 bases, with 5 bases left in between. Sample: PBMCs, taken before TCRalphabeta/CD19-depleted stem cell transplant. The genes are TRBV5-1 and TRBJ2-5, with D possibly TRBD2 on 5 matching bases. The source is a boy under 10 years old with acute lymphoblastic leukemia, due to receive a stem cell transplant. The CDR3 nucleotides are TGCGCCAGCAGGCGGGAAGAGACCCAGTACTTC. Translation: CASRREETQYF. The complete variable domain, with remaining parts taken from reference TRBV5-1 and TRBJ2-5, reads KAGVTQTPRYLIKTRGQQVTLSCSPISGHRSVSWYQQTPGQGLQFLFEYFSETQRNKGNFPGRFSGRQFSNSRSEMNVSTLELGDSALYLCASRREETQYFGPGTRLLVL.